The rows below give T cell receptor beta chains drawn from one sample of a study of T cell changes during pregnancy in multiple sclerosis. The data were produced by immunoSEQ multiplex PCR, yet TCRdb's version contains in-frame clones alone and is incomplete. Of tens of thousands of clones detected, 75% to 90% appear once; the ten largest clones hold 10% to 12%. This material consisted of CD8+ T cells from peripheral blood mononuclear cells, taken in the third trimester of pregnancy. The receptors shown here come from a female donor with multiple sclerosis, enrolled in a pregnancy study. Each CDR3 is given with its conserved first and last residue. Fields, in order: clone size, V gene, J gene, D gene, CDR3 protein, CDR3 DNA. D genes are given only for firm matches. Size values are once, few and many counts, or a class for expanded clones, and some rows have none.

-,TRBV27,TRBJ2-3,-,CASSLGGASTDTQYF,TGTGCCAGCAGTTTGGGGGGGGCTAGCACAGATACGCAGTATTTT
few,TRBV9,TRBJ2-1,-,CASSGDGQFF,TGTGCCAGCAGTGGAGATGGGCAGTTCTTC
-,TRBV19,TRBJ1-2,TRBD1,CASTLQGGLTYGYTF,TGTGCCAGTACCCTCCAGGGGGGTCTTACCTATGGCTACACCTTC
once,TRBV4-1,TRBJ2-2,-,CASSQPGLTHGELFF,TGCGCCAGCAGCCAACCGGGACTCACACACGGGGAGCTGTTTTTT
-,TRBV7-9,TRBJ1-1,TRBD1,CASSHRDSMNTEAFF,TGTGCCAGCAGCCACCGGGACAGTATGAACACTGAAGCTTTCTTT
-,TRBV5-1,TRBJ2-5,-,CASSLEYLGGVRETQYF,TGCGCCAGCAGCTTGGAGTATCTAGGGGGGGTGAGGGAGACCCAGTACTTC
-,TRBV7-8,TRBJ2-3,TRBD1,CASSPDRVSDTQYF,TGTGCCAGCAGCCCAGACAGGGTATCAGATACGCAGTATTTT
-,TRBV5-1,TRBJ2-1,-,CASSKNNEQFF,TGCGCCAGCAGTAAAAACAATGAGCAGTTCTTC
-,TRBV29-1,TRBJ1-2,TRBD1,CSAFTGESGYTF,TGCAGCGCCTTTACAGGGGAATCCGGCTACACCTTC
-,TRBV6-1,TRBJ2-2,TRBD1,CASSVDRAPGELFF,TGTGCCAGCAGTGTGGACAGGGCTCCCGGGGAGCTGTTTTTT
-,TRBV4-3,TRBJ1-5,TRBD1,CASSQEQGVYQPQHF,TGCGCCAGCAGCCAAGAGCAGGGGGTGTATCAGCCCCAGCATTTT
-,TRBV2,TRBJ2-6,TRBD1,CARGQGAPGANVLTF,TGTGCCAGGGGACAGGGGGCGCCAGGGGCCAACGTCCTGACTTTC
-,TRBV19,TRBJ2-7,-,CASSIAIGFTEQYF,TGTGCCAGTAGTATAGCGATCGGGTTTACCGAGCAGTACTTC
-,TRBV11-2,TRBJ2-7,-,CASSFAYEQYF,TGTGCCAGCAGCTTCGCCTACGAGCAGTACTTC
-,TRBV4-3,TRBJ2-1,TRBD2,CASSQSWGRTSGYNEQFF,TGCGCCAGCAGCCAGAGTTGGGGGAGAACTAGCGGCTACAATGAGCAGTTCTTC
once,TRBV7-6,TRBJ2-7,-,CASTSEGSSSYEQYF,TGTGCCAGCACCTCCGAGGGTTCAAGCTCCTACGAGCAGTACTTC
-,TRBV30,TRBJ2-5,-,CAWSEGGTQYF,TGTGCCTGGAGCGAAGGGGGAACCCAGTACTTC
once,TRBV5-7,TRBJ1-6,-,CASSLGPKEKLQNSPLHF,TGTGCCAGCAGCTTGGGTCCGAAGGAGAAACTTCAGAATTCACCCCTCCACTTT
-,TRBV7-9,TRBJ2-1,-,CASSPVLNEQFF,TGTGCCAGCAGCCCGGTCCTTAATGAGCAGTTCTTC
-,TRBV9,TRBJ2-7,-,CASSVEGADYEQYF,TGTGCCAGCAGCGTAGAAGGGGCGGACTACGAGCAGTACTTC
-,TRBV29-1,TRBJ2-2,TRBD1,CSVEGRRTGRIGELFF,TGCAGCGTAGAGGGGCGTAGGACAGGGCGGATCGGGGAGCTGTTTTTT
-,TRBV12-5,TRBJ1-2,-,CASGPKVGRAKTANYGYTF,TGTGCTAGTGGACCGAAGGTAGGCAGGGCAAAAACAGCTAACTATGGCTACACCTTC
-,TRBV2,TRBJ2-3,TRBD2,CASSGTSGGTLTQYF,TGTGCCAGCAGCGGGACTAGCGGGGGGACCCTCACGCAGTATTTT
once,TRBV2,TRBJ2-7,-,CASGSSRDNEQYF,TGTGCCAGCGGCTCTTCCAGGGACAACGAGCAGTACTTC
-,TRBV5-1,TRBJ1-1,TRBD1,CASSLFEDRGLGLEPTEAFF,TGCGCCAGCAGCTTGTTCGAAGACAGGGGGCTAGGCTTAGAACCCACTGAAGCTTTCTTT
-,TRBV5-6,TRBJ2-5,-,CASSLEEEETQYF,TGTGCCAGCAGCTTGGAGGAGGAAGAGACCCAGTACTTC
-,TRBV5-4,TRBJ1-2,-,CASSLEPGADGYTF,TGTGCCAGCAGCTTGGAGCCAGGGGCTGATGGCTACACCTTC
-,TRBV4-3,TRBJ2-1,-,CASSPRDNSYNEQFF,TGCGCCAGCAGCCCCAGGGATAACTCCTACAATGAGCAGTTCTTC
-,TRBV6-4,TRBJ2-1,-,CASSASSHNEQFF,TGTGCCAGCAGTGCGAGCTCACACAATGAGCAGTTCTTC
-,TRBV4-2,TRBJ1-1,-,CASSQEGGALGEDTEAFF,TGTGCCAGCAGCCAAGAGGGTGGGGCTCTGGGGGAGGACACTGAAGCTTTCTTT
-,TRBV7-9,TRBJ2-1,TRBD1,CASSPGQGMDNEQFF,TGTGCCAGCAGCCCGGGACAGGGGATGGACAATGAGCAGTTCTTC
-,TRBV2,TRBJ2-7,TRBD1,CASSEPGQGNEQYF,TGTGCCAGCAGTGAACCGGGACAGGGGAACGAGCAGTACTTC
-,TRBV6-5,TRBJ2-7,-,CASSYSQEWSQNRQYF,TGTGCCAGCAGTTACTCCCAGGAATGGTCACAGAATAGGCAGTACTTC
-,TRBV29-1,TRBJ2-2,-,CSVEWQGYTGELFF,TGCAGCGTTGAGTGGCAGGGTTACACCGGGGAGCTGTTTTTT
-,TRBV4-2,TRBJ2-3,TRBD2,CASSQDLQRDYTDTQYF,TGTGCCAGCAGCCAAGATTTACAGCGGGACTATACAGATACGCAGTATTTT